What follows describes a single TCR beta chain. The antigen remains unidentified. PCR amplification relied on 60 Vbeta primers (plus 13 Jbeta primers). Generated by immunoSEQ multiplex PCR, the TCRdb table keeps only in-frame clones and is missing some. The sample records about 79,000 clones, roughly 72% being singletons. This CDR3 comprises 13 residues. The J segment lost 5 bases and the V segment lost 4 bases, leaving 5 bases of the junction unmatched. CDR1 and CDR2 from the germline V gene are SGHRS and YFSETQ. The sample belongs to a study of cytomegalovirus exposure and HLA in healthy donors. Study results and limitations: The classifier reportedly diagnosed cytomegalovirus status with high sensitivity and specificity. 164 TCR beta chains were listed as cytomegalovirus-associated.

The sequenced material came from PBMCs. V usage is TRBV5-1 and J usage is TRBJ2-5; 7 bases line up with TRBD2. The TCR comes from a man aged 40-50 years in good health and CMV-seropositive. For the CDR3, the DNA is TGCGCCAGCAGCCCCACTAGCGAGGAGACCCAGTACTTC. It codes for CASSPTSEETQYF.